The source of this TCR beta chain is a study of human T cells and chemical hapten exposure. There are many counts of this clonotype. Time point noted: pre-sensitization, week 0. Treatment described: therapeutic diphenylcyclopropenone sensitization with weekly scalp DPC. TCRdb used MiXCR to reprocess the RACE reads, holding one entry per CDR3 protein. This sample has about 380,000 distinct CDR3 sequences, with approximately 5.1% found just once. CDR1 and CDR2 from the germline V gene are MNHEY and SVGEGT. With V trimmed by 8 bases and J by 6 bases, 6 bases remained unmatched. The CDR3 runs to 13 residues.

Sequenced material: whole blood, taken in connection with sensitization to the hapten diphenylcyclopropenone (DPC). The TCR originated in a woman between 50 and 59 years old with alopecia areata. Some clones in this sample may be carry-over from other donors' samples. V gene TRBV6-2 or TRBV6-3 combines with J gene TRBJ1-1, with TRBD1 identical over 10 bases. CDR3 loop: CASSDRGRSEAFF. Here the CDR3 DNA reads TGTGCCAGCTCGGACAGGGGGAGATCTGAAGCTTTCTTT.